This TCR beta chain emerged from a study of regulatory T cells in long-lasting Graves disease. About this clonotype itself: This likely reflects a read error, since a far larger clone is one base away.

The time point denotes: persistent/refractory GD, antithyroid drugs over 5 years with positive TRAb. The TCR library was made from RNA that had been extracted from PBMCs in TRIzol. In germline, CDR1 is MNHEY, CDR2 SVGEGT. This CDR3 is 14 amino acids long. Libraries of TCR beta came from iRepertoire HTBI primers plus Arm-PCR of CDR3 regions. Each CDR3 protein gets one entry after TCRdb re-called the multiplex PCR reads with MiXCR. The table includes almost 350,000 distinct CDR3 sequences, about 18% detected once. This sequence joins TRBV6-2 or TRBV6-3 and TRBJ1-1; 9 bases are shared with TRBD1. The receptor comes from a female donor with Graves disease. The specimen was peripheral blood mononuclear cells (PBMCs), collected when the disease was refractory, from a patient treated with antithyroid drugs. DNA for the CDR3: TGTGCCGGCAGTTCGGGACAGGGGAACACTGAAGCTTTCTTT. Translated: CAGSSGQGNTEAFF.